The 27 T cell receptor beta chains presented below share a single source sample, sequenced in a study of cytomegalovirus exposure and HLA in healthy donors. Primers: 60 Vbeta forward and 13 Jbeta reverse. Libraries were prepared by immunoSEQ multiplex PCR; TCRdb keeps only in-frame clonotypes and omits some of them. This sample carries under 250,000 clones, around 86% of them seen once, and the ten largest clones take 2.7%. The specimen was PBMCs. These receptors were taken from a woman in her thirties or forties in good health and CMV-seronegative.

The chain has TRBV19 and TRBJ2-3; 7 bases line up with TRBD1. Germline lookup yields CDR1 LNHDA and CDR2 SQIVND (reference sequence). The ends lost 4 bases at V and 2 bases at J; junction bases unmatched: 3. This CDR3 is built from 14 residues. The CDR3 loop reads CASSNRGDTDTQYF. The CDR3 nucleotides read TGTGCCAGTAGTAACAGGGGAGACACAGATACGCAGTATTTT.

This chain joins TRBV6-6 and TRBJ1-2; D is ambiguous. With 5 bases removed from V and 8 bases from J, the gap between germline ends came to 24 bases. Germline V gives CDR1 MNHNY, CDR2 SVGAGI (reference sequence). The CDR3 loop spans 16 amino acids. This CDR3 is CASSDFASHRNQGYTF. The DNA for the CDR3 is TGTGCCAGCAGTGACTTTGCCAGTCACAGAAACCAAGGCTACACCTTC.

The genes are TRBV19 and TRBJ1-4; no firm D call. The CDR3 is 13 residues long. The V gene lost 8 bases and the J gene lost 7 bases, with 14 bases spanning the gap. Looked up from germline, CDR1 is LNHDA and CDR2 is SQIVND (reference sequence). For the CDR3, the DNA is TGTGCCAGTCTACAGCAGCCGATTGAAAAACTGTTTTTT. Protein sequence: CASLQQPIEKLFF.

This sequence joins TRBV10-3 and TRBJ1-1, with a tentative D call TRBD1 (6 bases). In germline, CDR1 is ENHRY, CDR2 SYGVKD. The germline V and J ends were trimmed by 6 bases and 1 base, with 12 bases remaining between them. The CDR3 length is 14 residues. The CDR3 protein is CAISPGTTNTEAFF. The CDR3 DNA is TGTGCCATCAGCCCCGGGACAACGAACACTGAAGCTTTCTTT.

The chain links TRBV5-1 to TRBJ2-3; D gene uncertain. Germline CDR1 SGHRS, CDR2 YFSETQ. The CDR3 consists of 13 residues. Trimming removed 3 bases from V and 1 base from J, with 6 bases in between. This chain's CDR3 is CASSSTGTDTQYF. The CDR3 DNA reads TGCGCCAGCAGCTCCACAGGCACAGATACGCAGTATTTT. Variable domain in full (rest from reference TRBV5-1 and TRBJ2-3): KAGVTQTPRYLIKTRGQQVTLSCSPISGHRSVSWYQQTPGQGLQFLFEYFSETQRNKGNFPGRFSGRQFSNSRSEMNVSTLELGDSALYLCASSSTGTDTQYFGPGTRLTVL.

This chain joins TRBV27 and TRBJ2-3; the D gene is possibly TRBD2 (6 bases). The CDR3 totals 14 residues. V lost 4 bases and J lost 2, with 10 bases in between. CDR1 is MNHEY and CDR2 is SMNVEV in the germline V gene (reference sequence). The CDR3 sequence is CASSYGTHTDTQYF. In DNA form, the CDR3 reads TGTGCCAGCAGTTACGGGACTCACACAGATACGCAGTATTTT.

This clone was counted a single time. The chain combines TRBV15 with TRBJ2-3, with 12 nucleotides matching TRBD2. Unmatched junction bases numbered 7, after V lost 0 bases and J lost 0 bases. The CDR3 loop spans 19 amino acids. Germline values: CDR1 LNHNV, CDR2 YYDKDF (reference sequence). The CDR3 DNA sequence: TGTGCCACCAGCAGAGATCGACTAGCGGGAGTCACAAGCACAGATACGCAGTATTTT. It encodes CATSRDRLAGVTSTDTQYF.

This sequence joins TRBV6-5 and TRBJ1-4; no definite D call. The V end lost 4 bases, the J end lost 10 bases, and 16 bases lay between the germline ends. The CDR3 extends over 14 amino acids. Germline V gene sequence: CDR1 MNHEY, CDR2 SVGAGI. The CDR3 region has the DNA TGTGCCAGCAGTTCAGAAAATGGGGAGTTAAAACTGTTTTTT. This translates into CASSSENGELKLFF.

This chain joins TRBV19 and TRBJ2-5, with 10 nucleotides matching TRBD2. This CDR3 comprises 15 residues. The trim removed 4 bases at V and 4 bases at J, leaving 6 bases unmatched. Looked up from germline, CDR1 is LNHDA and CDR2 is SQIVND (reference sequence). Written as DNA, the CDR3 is TGTGCCAGTAGTAGTCTAGCGGGAGCGGGAGAGACCCAGTACTTC. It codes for CASSSLAGAGETQYF.

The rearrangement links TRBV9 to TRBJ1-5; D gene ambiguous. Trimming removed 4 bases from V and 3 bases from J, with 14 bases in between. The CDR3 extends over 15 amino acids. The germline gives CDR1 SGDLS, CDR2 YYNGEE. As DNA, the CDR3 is TGTGCCAGCAGCCCGTCCCGCGCCCCCAATCAGCCCCAGCATTTT. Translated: CASSPSRAPNQPQHF.

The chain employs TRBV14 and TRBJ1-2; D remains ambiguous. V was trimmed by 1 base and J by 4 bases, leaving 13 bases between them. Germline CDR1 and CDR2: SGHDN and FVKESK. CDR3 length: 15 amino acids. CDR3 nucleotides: TGTGCCAGCAGCCAAGGGGAGGCGATAAGCTATGGCTACACCTTC. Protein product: CASSQGEAISYGYTF.

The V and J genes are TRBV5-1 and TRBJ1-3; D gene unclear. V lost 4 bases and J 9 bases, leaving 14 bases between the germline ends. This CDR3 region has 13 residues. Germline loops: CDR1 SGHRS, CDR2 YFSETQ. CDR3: CASSTAGRSTIYF. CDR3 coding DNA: TGCGCCAGCAGCACTGCGGGCCGGAGCACCATATATTTT.

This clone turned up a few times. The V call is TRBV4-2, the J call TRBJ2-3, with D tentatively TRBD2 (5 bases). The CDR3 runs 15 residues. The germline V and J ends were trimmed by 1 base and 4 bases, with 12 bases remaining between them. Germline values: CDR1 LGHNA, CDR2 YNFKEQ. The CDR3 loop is CASSQAAGGADTQYF. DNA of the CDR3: TGTGCCAGCAGCCAAGCCGCAGGAGGAGCAGATACGCAGTATTTT.

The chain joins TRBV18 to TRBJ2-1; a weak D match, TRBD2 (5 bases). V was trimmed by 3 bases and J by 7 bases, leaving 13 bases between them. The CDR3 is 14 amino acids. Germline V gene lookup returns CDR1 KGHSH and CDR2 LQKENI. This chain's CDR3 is CASSPDSDPNEQFF. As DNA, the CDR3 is TGTGCCAGCTCACCGGACTCAGACCCGAATGAGCAGTTCTTC.

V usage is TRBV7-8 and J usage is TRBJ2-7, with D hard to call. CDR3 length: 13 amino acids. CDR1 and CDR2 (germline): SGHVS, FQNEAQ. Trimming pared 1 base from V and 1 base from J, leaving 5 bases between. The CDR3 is CASSLGDSYEQYF. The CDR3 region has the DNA TGTGCCAGCAGCTTAGGAGATTCCTACGAGCAGTACTTC.

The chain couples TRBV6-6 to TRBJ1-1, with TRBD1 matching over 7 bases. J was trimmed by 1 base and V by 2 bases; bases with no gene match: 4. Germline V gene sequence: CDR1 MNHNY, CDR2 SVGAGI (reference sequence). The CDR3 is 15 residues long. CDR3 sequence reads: CASSYVNRGNTEAFF. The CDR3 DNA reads TGTGCCAGCAGTTACGTAAACAGGGGGAACACTGAAGCTTTCTTT.

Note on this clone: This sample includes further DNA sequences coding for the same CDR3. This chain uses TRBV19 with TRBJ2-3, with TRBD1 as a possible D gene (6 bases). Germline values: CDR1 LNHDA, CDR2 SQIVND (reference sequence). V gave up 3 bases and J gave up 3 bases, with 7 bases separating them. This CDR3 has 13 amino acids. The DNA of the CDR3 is TGTGCCAGTAGTATTCAGGGGACAGATACGCAGTATTTT. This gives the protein CASSIQGTDTQYF.

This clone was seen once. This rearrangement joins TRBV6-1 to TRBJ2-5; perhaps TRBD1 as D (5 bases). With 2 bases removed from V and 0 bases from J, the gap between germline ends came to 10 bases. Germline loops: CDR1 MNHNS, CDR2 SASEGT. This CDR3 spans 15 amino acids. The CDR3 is CASSEKGWYQETQYF. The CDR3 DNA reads TGTGCCAGCAGTGAAAAGGGGTGGTACCAAGAGACCCAGTACTTC.

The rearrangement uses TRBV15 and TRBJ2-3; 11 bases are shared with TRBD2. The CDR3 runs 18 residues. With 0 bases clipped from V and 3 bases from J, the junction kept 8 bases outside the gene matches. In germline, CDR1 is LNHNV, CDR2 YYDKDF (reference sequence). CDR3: CATSREGTSGTLTDTQYF. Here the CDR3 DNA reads TGTGCCACCAGCAGAGAAGGGACTAGCGGAACCCTTACAGATACGCAGTATTTT.

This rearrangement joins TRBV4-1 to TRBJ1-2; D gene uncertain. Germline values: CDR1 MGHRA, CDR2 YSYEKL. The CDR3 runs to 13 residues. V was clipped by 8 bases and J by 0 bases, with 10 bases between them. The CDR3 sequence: CASGPGANYGYTF. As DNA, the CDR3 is TGCGCCAGCGGTCCCGGGGCTAACTATGGCTACACCTTC.

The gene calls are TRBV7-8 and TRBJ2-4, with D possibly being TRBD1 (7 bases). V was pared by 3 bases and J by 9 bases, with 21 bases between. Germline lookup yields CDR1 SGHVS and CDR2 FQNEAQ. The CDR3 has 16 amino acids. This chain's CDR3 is CASSFASQGGYGIQYF. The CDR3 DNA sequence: TGTGCCAGCAGCTTTGCGTCCCAGGGGGGCTATGGCATTCAGTACTTC.

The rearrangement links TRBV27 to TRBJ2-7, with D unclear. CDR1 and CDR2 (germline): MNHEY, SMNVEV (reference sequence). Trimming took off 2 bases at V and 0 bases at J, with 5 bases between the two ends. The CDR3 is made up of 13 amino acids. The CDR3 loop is CASSLGLSYEQYF. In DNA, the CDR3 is TGTGCCAGCAGTTTAGGCCTCTCCTACGAGCAGTACTTC.

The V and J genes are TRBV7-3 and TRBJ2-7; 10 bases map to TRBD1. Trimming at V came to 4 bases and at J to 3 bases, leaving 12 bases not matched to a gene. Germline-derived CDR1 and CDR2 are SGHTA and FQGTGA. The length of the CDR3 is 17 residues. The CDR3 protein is CASSSSGQGRAGYEQYF. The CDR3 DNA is TGTGCCAGCAGCTCCTCGGGACAGGGGAGAGCAGGCTACGAGCAGTACTTC.

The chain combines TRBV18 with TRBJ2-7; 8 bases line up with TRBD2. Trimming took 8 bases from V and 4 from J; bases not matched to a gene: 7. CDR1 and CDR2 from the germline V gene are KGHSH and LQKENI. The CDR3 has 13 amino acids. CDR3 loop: CASRYSGAYEQYF. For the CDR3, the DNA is TGTGCCAGCCGATATAGCGGGGCTTACGAGCAGTACTTC.

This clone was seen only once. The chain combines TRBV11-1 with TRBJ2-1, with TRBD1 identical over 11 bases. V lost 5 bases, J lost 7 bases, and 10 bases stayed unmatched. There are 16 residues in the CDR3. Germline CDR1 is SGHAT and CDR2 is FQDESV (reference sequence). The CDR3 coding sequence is TGTGCCAGCAGCGGGGGGACAGGGGGGTCCCTTAATGAGCAGTTCTTC. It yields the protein CASSGGTGGSLNEQFF.

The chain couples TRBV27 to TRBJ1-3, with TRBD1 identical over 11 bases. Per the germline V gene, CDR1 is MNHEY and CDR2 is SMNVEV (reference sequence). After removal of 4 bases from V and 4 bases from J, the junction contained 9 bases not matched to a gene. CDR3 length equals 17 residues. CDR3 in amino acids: CASSSSGQGAGGNTIYF. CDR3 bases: TGTGCCAGCAGTTCCTCTGGACAGGGGGCGGGGGGAAACACCATATATTTT.

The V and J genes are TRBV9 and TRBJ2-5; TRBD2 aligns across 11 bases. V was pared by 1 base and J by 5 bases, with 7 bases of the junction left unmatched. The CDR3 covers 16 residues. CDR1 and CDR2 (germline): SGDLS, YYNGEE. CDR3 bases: TGTGCCAGCAGCGTATATCTAGCGGGAGGCGGGGAGACCCAGTACTTC. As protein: CASSVYLAGGGETQYF.